Shown below are 25 T cell receptor beta chains from a single sample sequenced in a study of T cell clusters in autoimmune cytopenias. One tube held mixed TRB-A and TRB-B primer pools for touch-down PCR. From the multiplex PCR reads, TCRdb lists one entry per CDR3 protein and no DNA. Here the sample table reports 7,000 to 7,500 distinct CDR3 sequences. Tens of thousands of genome equivalents of blood DNA were amplified for TRB. This sample was shared with a second study, whose subject was T cell repertoires in aging, cancer and after chemotherapy.

What was sequenced was peripheral blood. The receptors shown here come from a human donor in good health.

V gene TRBV18 combines with J gene TRBJ2-7; TCRdb reports TRBD1, a call that lacks DNA to check it against. The CDR3 has 16 amino acids. The germline CDR1 and CDR2 sequences are KGHSH and LQKENI. The CDR3 loop reads CASSPIPGTGDGEQYF.

This chain connects TRBV14 to TRBJ1-6; with no DNA, the TCRdb D assignment of TRBD1 cannot be verified. The germline CDR1 and CDR2 sequences are SGHDN and FVKESK. This CDR3 spans 14 amino acids. CDR3: CASSLDRGNSPLHF.

V usage is TRBV5-1 and J usage is TRBJ2-5; TCRdb proposes TRBD1, but this gene call is untestable without DNA. Germline V gene lookup returns CDR1 SGHRS and CDR2 YFSETQ. The CDR3 contains 14 residues. CDR3 amino acids: CASSLGRKGETQYF. Using reference TRBV5-1 and TRBJ2-5 for the parts outside the CDR3, the full variable domain is KAGVTQTPRYLIKTRGQQVTLSCSPISGHRSVSWYQQTPGQGLQFLFEYFSETQRNKGNFPGRFSGRQFSNSRSEMNVSTLELGDSALYLCASSLGRKGETQYFGPGTRLLVL.

The V and J genes are TRBV29-1 and TRBJ2-1; TCRdb lists TRBD2, though no DNA is available to test this call. This CDR3 is built from 15 residues. Germline V gives CDR1 SQVTM, CDR2 ANQGSEA. The CDR3 loop is CSADPSGTDYNEQFF.

This chain connects TRBV10-3 to TRBJ1-3. The CDR3 spans 15 residues. Germline values: CDR1 ENHRY, CDR2 SYGVKD. The CDR3 loop is CAISEMGVSGNTIYF.

The rearrangement links TRBV12-3 or TRBV12-4 to TRBJ1-5; TCRdb proposes TRBD1, but this gene call is untestable without DNA. The CDR3 sequence is 14 residues long. The CDR3 region is CASSLQGGNQPQHF.

V usage is TRBV5-6 and J usage is TRBJ2-1; TCRdb's D gene call, TRBD1, goes unchecked for lack of DNA. Germline V gives CDR1 SGHDT, CDR2 YYEEEE. The CDR3 loop spans 15 amino acids. CDR3 loop: CASSLQGDVNNEQFF.

This clonotype is called medium-sized based on its frequency. The V call is TRBV5-6, the J call TRBJ2-7; the D gene TCRdb calls, TRBD1, cannot be checked with no DNA. Germline-derived CDR1 and CDR2 are SGHDT and YYEEEE. CDR3 length equals 15 residues. The CDR3 sequence is CASSLYRTGAYEQYF.

This clonotype ranks as medium-sized (0.01 to 0.1%) in terms of frequency. The V and J genes are TRBV19 and TRBJ1-1. Germline lookup yields CDR1 LNHDA and CDR2 SQIVND (reference sequence). The CDR3 consists of 16 residues. CDR3 sequence reads: CASRLEARVRNTEAFF.

The chain carries TRBV6-1 and TRBJ2-4; the D call of TRBD2 rests on TCRdb alone, since no DNA is present to check it. This CDR3 has 16 residues. Germline assignment: CDR1 MNHNS and CDR2 SASEGT. This chain's CDR3 is CASSSSQQVAKNIQYF.

J is TRBJ2-5 and V is TRBV12-3 or TRBV12-4; TCRdb outputs TRBD2, but without DNA this stays unchecked. This CDR3 has 14 residues. This CDR3 is CASTRLAGGETQYF.

V usage is TRBV10-3 and J usage is TRBJ1-6. CDR1 is ENHRY and CDR2 is SYGVKD in the germline V gene. The CDR3 is 16 amino acids. CDR3 in amino acids: CAISERQASYNSPLHF.

The chain is built from TRBV15 and TRBJ1-5; with no DNA, the TCRdb D assignment of TRBD1 cannot be verified. The CDR3 covers 17 residues. CDR1 is LNHNV and CDR2 is YYDKDF in the germline V gene (reference sequence). The CDR3 is CATSRDRPGVSNQPQHF.

The chain employs TRBV7-9 and TRBJ2-2. This CDR3 comprises 14 residues. Per germline, CDR1 SEHNR and CDR2 FQNEAQ (reference sequence). This chain's CDR3 is CASSPLTNTGELFF. Full variable domain (remainder filled in from reference TRBV7-9 and TRBJ2-2): DTGVSQNPRHKITKRGQNVTFRCDPISEHNRLYWYRQTLGQGPEFLTYFQNEAQLEKSRLLSDRFSAERPKGSFSTLEIQRTEQGDSAMYLCASSPLTNTGELFFGEGSRLTVL.

This clonotype counts as medium-sized by frequency. The chain employs TRBV6-5 and TRBJ2-6; TCRdb returns TRBD1, unconfirmable since there is no DNA. CDR1 and CDR2 from the germline V gene are MNHEY and SVGAGI. This CDR3 has 16 residues. The CDR3 region is CASSQTGASGANVLTF.

This sequence joins TRBV15 and TRBJ2-1; the D call of TRBD1 rests on TCRdb alone, since no DNA is present to check it. The CDR3 consists of 13 residues. Looked up from germline, CDR1 is LNHNV and CDR2 is YYDKDF (reference sequence). This CDR3 reads CATSGDQLYEQFF.

The chain has TRBV7-2 and TRBJ2-5; TCRdb gives TRBD2 as the D gene, but with no DNA this cannot be confirmed. CDR3 length equals 16 residues. The V gene's germline CDR1 is SGHTA and CDR2 FQGNSA. The CDR3: CASSSGASGGWETQYF.

The chain employs TRBV12-3 or TRBV12-4 and TRBJ1-5. This CDR3 is 18 amino acids long. CDR3: CASSLALGFLRRNQPQHF.

The CDR3 spells CASSLGDYRQGQETQYF. This chain joins TRBV5-4 and TRBJ2-5; TCRdb's D call, TRBD1, is unchecked because there is no DNA. This CDR3 is 17 amino acids long. Germline V gene data show CDR1 as SGHNT and CDR2 as YYREEE (reference sequence).

The gene calls are TRBV7-6 and TRBJ1-2; the D gene TCRdb calls, TRBD1, cannot be checked with no DNA. From germline, CDR1 is SGHVS and CDR2 FNYEAQ. The CDR3 has 13 residues. CDR3 residues: CASSLATGGGYTF.

The chain combines TRBV19 with TRBJ2-1; there is no DNA to check the TCRdb D call of TRBD1. The CDR3 totals 16 residues. CDR1 LNHDA and CDR2 SQIVND come from the germline V gene (reference sequence). CDR3 protein: CASSLYAGTGVYEQYF.

The genes are TRBV7-2 and TRBJ2-5; TCRdb's D call of TRBD2 is untestable without DNA. The CDR3 contains 12 residues. Germline CDR1 is SGHTA and CDR2 is FQGNSA. This CDR3 reads CASSFPERAQYF.

Frequency places this clonotype as medium-sized. The chain is built from TRBV19 and TRBJ1-5; TCRdb lists TRBD1, though no DNA is available to test this call. Per the germline V gene, CDR1 is LNHDA and CDR2 is SQIVND (reference sequence). The CDR3 loop spans 16 amino acids. CDR3 loop: CASSIQTGQANQPQHF.

The V call is TRBV11-1, the J call TRBJ2-1; with no DNA, the TCRdb D assignment of TRBD2 cannot be verified. CDR1 and CDR2 (germline): SGHAT, FQDESV (reference sequence). The CDR3 length is 16 residues. The CDR3 here is CASSFSSGPSYNEQFF.

This rearrangement joins TRBV6-1 to TRBJ2-7; TCRdb names TRBD1, which stays unverified in the absence of DNA. CDR3 length: 13 residues. CDR1 and CDR2 (germline): MNHNS, SASEGT. This CDR3 reads CASRDRSAYEQYF.